This T cell receptor (beta chain) derives from a study of cytomegalovirus exposure and HLA in healthy donors. Study-level points and caveats: When analyzed later, a missense DCLRE1C variant was found to be linked to TCR beta V- and J-gene trimming. The dataset shows that most TCR sequences were rare, while some public TCRs occurred in many donors.

Both 60 Vbeta primers and 13 Jbeta primers went into the PCR. How the authors handled the data: Later, an analysis found 75 million to 100 million unique TCR beta chains, and 8.5 million to 14 million of these were shared. Clones were sequenced by immunoSEQ multiplex PCR, and TCRdb holds only the in-frame ones, with some missing. D and trimming were read from the DNA, whereas the V and J calls and clone size are those reported in that table. The table has some 200,000 clones, 82% seen once. Concerning this clone: Its matching antigen is unknown.

This CDR3 is built from 20 residues. Germline V gene data show CDR1 as LNHNV and CDR2 as YYDKDF (reference sequence). V trimming: 2 bases; J trimming: 2 bases; junction bases outside the gene matches: 17. This chain connects TRBV15 to TRBJ2-5; 10 bases agree with TRBD2. Sequencing used PBMCs. The TCR originated in a boy aged 2 to 10 in good health and CMV-seronegative. The CDR3 loop reads CATSRSAGGPLRSGQETQYF. The CDR3 bases are TGTGCCACCAGCAGATCAGCGGGGGGGCCCTTGAGATCCGGACAAGAGACCCAGTACTTC.